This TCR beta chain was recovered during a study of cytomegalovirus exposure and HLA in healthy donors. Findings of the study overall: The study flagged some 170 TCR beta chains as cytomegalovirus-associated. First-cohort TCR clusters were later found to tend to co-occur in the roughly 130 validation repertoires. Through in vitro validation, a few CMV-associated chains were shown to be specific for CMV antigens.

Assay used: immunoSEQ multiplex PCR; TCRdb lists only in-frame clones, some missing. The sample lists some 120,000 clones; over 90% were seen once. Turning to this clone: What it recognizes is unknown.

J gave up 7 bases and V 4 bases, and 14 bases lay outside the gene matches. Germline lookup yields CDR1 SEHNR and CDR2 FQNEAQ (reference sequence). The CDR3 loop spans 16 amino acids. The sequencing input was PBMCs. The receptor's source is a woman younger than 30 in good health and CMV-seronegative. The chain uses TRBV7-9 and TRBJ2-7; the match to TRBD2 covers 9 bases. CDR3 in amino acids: CASSYSGASGMREQYF. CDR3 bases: TGTGCCAGCAGCTACTCAGGAGCTAGCGGGATGAGGGAGCAGTACTTC.